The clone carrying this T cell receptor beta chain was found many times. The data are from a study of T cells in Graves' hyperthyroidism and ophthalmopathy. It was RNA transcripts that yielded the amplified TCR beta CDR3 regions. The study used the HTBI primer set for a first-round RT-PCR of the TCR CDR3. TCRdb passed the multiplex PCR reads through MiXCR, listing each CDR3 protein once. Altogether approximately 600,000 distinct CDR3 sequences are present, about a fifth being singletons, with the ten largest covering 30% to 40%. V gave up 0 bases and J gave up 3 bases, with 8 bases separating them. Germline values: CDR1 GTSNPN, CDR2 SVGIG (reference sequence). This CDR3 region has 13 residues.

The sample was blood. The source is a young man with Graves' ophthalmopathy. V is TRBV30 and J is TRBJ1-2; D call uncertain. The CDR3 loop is CAWSVGRDYGYTF. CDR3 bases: TGTGCCTGGAGTGTAGGGAGAGACTATGGCTACACCTTC.